These T cell receptor beta chains were read from a single sample in a study of beta chain features in type 1 diabetes. TCRdb's table, derived via immunoSEQ multiplex PCR, lists solely in-frame clones and lacks some. The sample lists approximately 44,000 clones; 66% were seen once. The sequenced sample was Tregs from blood. These receptors came from a woman in her late teens or twenties with type 1 diabetes. Both conserved end residues are trimmed from each CDR3. Clone size is not always given. Where it is, it says once, few, many or a class for expanded clones.

11,TRBJ2-7,TRBV6-5,once,ASRLNPGSEQY
15,TRBJ2-3,TRBV4-3,-,ASSQVFTSGLTDTQY
16,TRBJ2-1,TRBV2,-,ASSDGQGPLRSYNEQF
11,TRBJ2-7,TRBV13,few,ASSPRTSYEQY
12,TRBJ1-1,TRBV5-1,-,ASSLGGGETEAF
14,TRBJ2-1,TRBV7-2,-,ASRTRASGVFNEQF
14,TRBJ1-4,TRBV28,medium-sized,ASSWGVRGTNEKLF
11,TRBJ2-7,TRBV4-3,-,ASSQVGEYEQY
12,TRBJ2-1,TRBV7-9,-,ASSIGGPYNEQF
12,TRBJ1-2,TRBV5-1,-,ASSGSGKGYGYT
10,TRBJ1-1,TRBV19,-,ASRGGPAEAF
13,TRBJ2-7,TRBV7-9,few,ASSLGNRASEEQY
13,TRBJ2-3,TRBV6-1,once,ASSEQGASTDTQY